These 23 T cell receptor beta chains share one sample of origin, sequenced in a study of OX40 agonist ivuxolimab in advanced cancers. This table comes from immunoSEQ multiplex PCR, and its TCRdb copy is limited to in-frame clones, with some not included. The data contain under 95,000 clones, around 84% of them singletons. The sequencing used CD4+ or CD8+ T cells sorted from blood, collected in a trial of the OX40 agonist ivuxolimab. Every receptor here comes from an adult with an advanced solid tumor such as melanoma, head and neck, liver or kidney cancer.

The CDR3 region is CASSLGEIAAYEQYF. CDR3 coding DNA: TGTGCCAGCAGCTTAGGGGAGATTGCAGCCTACGAGCAGTACTTC. The chain has TRBV5-6 and TRBJ2-7, with D possibly called TRBD1 or TRBD2 (5 bases each). The CDR3 length is 15 residues. The germline V gene encodes CDR1 SGHDT and CDR2 YYEEEE. The germline V and J ends were trimmed by 2 bases and 2 bases, with 14 bases remaining between them.

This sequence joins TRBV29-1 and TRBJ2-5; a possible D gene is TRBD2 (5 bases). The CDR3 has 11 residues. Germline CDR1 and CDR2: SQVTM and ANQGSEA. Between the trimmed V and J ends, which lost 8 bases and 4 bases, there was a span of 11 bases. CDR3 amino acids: CSPSEGETQYF. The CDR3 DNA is TGCAGCCCCTCAGAGGGAGAGACCCAGTACTTC.

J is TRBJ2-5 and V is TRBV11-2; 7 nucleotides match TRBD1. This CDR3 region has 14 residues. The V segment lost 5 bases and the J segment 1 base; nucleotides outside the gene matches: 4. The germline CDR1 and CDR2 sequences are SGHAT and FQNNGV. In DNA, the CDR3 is TGTGCCAGCAGCCGGGACAGCCCCCAAGAGACCCAGTACTTC. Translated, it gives CASSRDSPQETQYF.

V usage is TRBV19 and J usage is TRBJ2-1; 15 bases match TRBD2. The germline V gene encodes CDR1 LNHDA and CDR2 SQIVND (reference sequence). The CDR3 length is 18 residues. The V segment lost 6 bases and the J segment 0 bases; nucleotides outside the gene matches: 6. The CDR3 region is CASSLGLAGGSSYNEQFF. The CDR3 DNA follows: TGTGCCAGTAGCCTTGGACTAGCGGGGGGGAGCTCCTACAATGAGCAGTTCTTC.

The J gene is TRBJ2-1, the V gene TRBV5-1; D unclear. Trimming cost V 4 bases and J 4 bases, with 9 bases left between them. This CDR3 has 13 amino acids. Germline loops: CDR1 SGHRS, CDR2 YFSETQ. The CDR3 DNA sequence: TGCGCCAGCAGCAGGGTTGGTTACAATGAGCAGTTCTTC. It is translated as CASSRVGYNEQFF.

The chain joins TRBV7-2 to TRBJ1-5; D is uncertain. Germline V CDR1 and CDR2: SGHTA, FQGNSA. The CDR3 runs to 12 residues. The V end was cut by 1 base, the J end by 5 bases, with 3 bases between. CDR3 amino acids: CASSLGDQPQHF. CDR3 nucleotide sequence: TGTGCCAGCAGCTTAGGGGATCAGCCCCAGCATTTT.

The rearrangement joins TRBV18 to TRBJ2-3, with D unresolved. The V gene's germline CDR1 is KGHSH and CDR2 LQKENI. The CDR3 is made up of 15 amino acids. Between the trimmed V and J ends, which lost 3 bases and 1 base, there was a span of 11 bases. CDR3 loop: CASSPGLQGTDTQYF. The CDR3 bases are TGTGCCAGCTCACCGGGGTTGCAGGGCACAGATACGCAGTATTTT.

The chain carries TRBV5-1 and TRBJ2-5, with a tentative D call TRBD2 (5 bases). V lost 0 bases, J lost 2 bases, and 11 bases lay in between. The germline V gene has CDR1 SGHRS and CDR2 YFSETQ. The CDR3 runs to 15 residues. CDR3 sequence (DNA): TGCGCCAGCAGCTTGGACCCCGGGAAACAAGAGACCCAGTACTTC. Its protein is CASSLDPGKQETQYF.

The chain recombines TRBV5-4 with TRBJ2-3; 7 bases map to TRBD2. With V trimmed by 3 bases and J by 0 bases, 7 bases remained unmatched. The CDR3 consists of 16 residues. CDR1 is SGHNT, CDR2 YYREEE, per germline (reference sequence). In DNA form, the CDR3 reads TGTGCCAGCAGCTGGGGGGGGGACGGAAGCACAGATACGCAGTATTTT. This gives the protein CASSWGGDGSTDTQYF.

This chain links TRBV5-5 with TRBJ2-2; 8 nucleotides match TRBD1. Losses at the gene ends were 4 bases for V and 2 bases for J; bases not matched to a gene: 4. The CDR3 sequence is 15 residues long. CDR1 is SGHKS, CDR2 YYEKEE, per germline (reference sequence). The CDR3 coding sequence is TGTGCCAGCAGCATCACAGGGGGTAACACCGGGGAGCTGTTTTTT. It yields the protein CASSITGGNTGELFF.

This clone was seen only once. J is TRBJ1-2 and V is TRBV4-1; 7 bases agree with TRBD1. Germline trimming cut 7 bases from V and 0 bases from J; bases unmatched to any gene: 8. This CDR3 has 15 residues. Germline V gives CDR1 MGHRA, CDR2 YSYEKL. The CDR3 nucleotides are TGCGCCAGCACGAAGACAGGGAGCGCTAACTATGGCTACACCTTC. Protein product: CASTKTGSANYGYTF.

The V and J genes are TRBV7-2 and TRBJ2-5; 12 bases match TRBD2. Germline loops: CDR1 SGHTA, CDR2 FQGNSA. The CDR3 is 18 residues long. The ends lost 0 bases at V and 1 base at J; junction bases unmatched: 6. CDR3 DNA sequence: TGTGCCAGCAGCTTAGCACTAGCGGGGGGTGTTAGCCAAGAGACCCAGTACTTC. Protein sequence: CASSLALAGGVSQETQYF.

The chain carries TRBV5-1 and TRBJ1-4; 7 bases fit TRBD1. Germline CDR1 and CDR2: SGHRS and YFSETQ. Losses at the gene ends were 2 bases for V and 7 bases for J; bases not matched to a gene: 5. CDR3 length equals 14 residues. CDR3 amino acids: CASSLQGRVEKLFF. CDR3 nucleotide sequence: TGCGCCAGCAGCTTACAGGGGAGGGTTGAAAAACTGTTTTTT.

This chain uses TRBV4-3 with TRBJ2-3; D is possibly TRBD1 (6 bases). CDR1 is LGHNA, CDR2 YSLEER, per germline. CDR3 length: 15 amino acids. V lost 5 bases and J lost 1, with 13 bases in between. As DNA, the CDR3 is TGCGCCAGCAGCTCCGGGACATTTGGCACAGATACGCAGTATTTT. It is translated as CASSSGTFGTDTQYF.

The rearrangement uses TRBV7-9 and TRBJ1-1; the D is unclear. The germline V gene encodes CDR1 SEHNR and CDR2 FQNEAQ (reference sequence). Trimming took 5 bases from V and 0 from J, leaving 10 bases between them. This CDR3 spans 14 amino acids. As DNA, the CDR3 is TGTGCCAGCAGCCCCGGGAGGATGAACACTGAAGCTTTCTTT. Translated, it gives CASSPGRMNTEAFF.

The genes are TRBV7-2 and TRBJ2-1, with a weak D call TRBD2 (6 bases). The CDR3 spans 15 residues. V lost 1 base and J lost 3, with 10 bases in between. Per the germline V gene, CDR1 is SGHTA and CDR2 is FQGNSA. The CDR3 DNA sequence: TGTGCCAGCAGCTTAGTTGCGGGGAACTACAATGAGCAGTTCTTC. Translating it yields CASSLVAGNYNEQFF.

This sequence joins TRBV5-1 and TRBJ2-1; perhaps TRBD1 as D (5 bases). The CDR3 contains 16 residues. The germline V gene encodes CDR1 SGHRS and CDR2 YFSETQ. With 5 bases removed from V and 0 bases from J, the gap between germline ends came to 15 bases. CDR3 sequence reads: CASSRTGTSSYNEQFF. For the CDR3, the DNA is TGCGCCAGCAGTCGAACAGGAACGAGCTCCTACAATGAGCAGTTCTTC.

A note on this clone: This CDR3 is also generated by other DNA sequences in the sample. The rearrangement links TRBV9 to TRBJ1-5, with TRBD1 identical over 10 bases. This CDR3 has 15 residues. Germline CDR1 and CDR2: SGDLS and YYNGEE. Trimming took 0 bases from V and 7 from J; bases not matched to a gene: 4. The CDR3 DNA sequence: TGTGCCAGCAGCGTAGGGGACAGGGGCCCCCAGCCCCAGCATTTT. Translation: CASSVGDRGPQPQHF.

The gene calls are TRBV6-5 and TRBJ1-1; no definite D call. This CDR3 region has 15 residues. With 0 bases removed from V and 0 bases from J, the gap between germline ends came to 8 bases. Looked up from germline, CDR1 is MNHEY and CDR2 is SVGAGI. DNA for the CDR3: TGTGCCAGCAGTTACTCGGCAGGCATGAACACTGAAGCTTTCTTT. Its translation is CASSYSAGMNTEAFF.

The CDR3 DNA sequence: TGTGCCAGCAGCGGGACTAGCGGGGGTCCCTTGGGCACCGGGGAGCTGTTTTTT. This gives the protein CASSGTSGGPLGTGELFF. The chain carries TRBV5-5 and TRBJ2-2, with 14 bases matching TRBD2. The CDR3 loop spans 18 amino acids. Germline CDR1 is SGHKS and CDR2 is YYEKEE (reference sequence). After removal of 4 bases from V and 4 bases from J, the junction contained 9 bases not matched to a gene.

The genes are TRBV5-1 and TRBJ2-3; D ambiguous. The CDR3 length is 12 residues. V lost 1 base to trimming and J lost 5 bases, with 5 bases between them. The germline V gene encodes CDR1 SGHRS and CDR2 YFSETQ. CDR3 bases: TGCGCCAGCAGCTTGTCGGTAGATACGCAGTATTTT. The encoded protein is CASSLSVDTQYF.

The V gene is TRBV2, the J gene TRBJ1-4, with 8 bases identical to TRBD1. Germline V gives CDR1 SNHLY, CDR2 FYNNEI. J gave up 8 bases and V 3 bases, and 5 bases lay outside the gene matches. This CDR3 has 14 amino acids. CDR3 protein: CASSDGQGGEKLFF. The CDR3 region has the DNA TGTGCCAGCAGTGACGGACAGGGTGGGGAAAAACTGTTTTTT. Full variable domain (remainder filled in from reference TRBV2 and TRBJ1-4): EPEVTQTPSHQVTQMGQEVILRCVPISNHLYFYWYRQILGQKVEFLVSFYNNEISEKSEIFDDQFSVERPDGSNFTLKIRSTKLEDSAMYFCASSDGQGGEKLFFGSGTQLSVL.

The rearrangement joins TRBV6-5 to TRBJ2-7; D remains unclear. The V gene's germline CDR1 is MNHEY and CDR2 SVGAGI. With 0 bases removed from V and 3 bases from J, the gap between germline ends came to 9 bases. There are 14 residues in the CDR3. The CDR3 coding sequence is TGTGCCAGCAGTTACTCTACGGAGAACTACGAGCAGTACTTC. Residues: CASSYSTENYEQYF.